The rows below give T cell receptor beta chains drawn from one sample of a study of regulatory T cells in long-lasting Graves disease. From the multiplex PCR reads, TCRdb called clonotypes with MiXCR, one entry per CDR3 protein. The data contain 350,000 to 450,000 distinct CDR3 sequences, roughly a sixth of them seen just once; the ten biggest clones take up roughly 30%. This sample also belongs to another study, concerning T cells in Graves' hyperthyroidism and ophthalmopathy.

The sample consisted of peripheral blood mononuclear cells (PBMCs), taken at new diagnosis, from a patient treated with antithyroid drugs. The receptor source for this set is a man aged 35-49 years with Graves disease. Each CDR3 is given without its conserved first and last residue. A D gene is named only where the DNA matches it firmly.

j_call,v_call,d_call,cdr3_aa
TRBJ2-4,TRBV11-2,.,ASSPRILENIQY
TRBJ2-1,TRBV11-3,TRBD2,ASSQRLGLAGGPSHEQF
TRBJ2-2,TRBV18,.,ASSPPTQRHGELF
TRBJ1-1,TRBV24-1,.,ATSDTEAVMVAF
TRBJ2-4,TRBV30,TRBD2,AWSPKEPSGGIAKNIQY
TRBJ1-1,TRBV30,TRBD1,AWENRGRSTEAF
TRBJ2-7,TRBV27,.,ASSLGARGGEQY
TRBJ1-1,TRBV7-9,.,ASSFVGKNTEAF
TRBJ2-1,TRBV24-1,TRBD2,ATSDLKRGSYNEQF
TRBJ2-7,TRBV19,TRBD1,ASNQPGQGNEQY
TRBJ2-1,TRBV6-2/TRBV6-3,TRBD2,ASSYAASGGNEQF
TRBJ2-5,TRBV9,.,ASSPDSVRTQY
TRBJ2-7,TRBV7-2,TRBD2,ASSLNGGGVYEQY
TRBJ1-2,TRBV5-4,TRBD1,ASRKGQAGYGYT
TRBJ2-6,TRBV6-1,.,ASRDYPGRFSGANVLT
TRBJ2-3,TRBV6-4,TRBD2,ASSEERGGPDTQY
TRBJ1-5,TRBV5-1,.,ASSPGTGEAYSNQPQH
TRBJ2-7,TRBV27,.,ASSPRPQQGSHEQY
TRBJ1-6,TRBV5-1,.,ASSTSSSYNSPLH
TRBJ2-7,TRBV20-1,TRBD2,SAAPGGREQY
TRBJ2-3,TRBV14,.,ASSQDLADTQY
TRBJ2-1,TRBV20-1,TRBD2,SAFPGLAGGSYNEQF
TRBJ1-5,TRBV12-3/TRBV12-4,.,ASSFGGSGQPQH
TRBJ2-7,TRBV24-1,.,ATSDPSADSLGYEQY
TRBJ2-7,TRBV6-2/TRBV6-3,TRBD1,ASSETGGINEQY
TRBJ2-3,TRBV2,TRBD2,ASTGTSGVDTQY
TRBJ1-6,TRBV27,.,ASSLRQLNSPLH
TRBJ2-7,TRBV7-2,.,ASSLEGRGYEQY
TRBJ1-1,TRBV11-2,TRBD1,ASSSRGQGASSAF
TRBJ2-7,TRBV20-1,.,SASSTDSYEQY
TRBJ1-5,TRBV6-1,TRBD1,ASSEALDRESGAYSNQPQH
TRBJ2-1,TRBV6-7,.,ASTRFGPDEQF
TRBJ2-7,TRBV6-1,.,ASSVHTAIYEQY